The entry that follows covers one TCR beta chain sequence. TCRdb analysed the 5' RACE reads with MiXCR anew, one entry per CDR3 protein. The sample has approximately 47,000 distinct CDR3 sequences, 25% to 35% seen once; the top ten hold under 2.5%. The CDR3 has 13 amino acids. With 3 bases removed from V and 4 bases from J, the gap between germline ends came to 8 bases. The germline V gene encodes CDR1 SEHNR and CDR2 FQNEAQ (reference sequence). Sequencing was performed on naive CD4+ T cells sorted from blood. Subset: naive CD4+ T cells, CD4+CD45RA+CD25-. This rearrangement joins TRBV7-9 to TRBJ2-3; D gene ambiguous. The clonotype was recovered from a female donor with breast cancer. CDR3 nucleotide sequence: TGTGCCAGCAGCTTGGCCTCTGCAGATACGCAGTATTTT. Its protein is CASSLASADTQYF.